The 32 T cell receptor beta chains below were found in one sample sequenced in a study of blood T cells in healthy people across ages. Using a J-beta primer mix together with a sample-barcoded 5' primer, a second PCR was run for about 7 to 12 cycles. TCRdb processed the 5' RACE reads anew with MiXCR; each CDR3 protein has one entry. The data contain around 580,000 distinct CDR3 sequences, 45% to 55% of them seen just once; the ten biggest clones take up approximately 23%. The specimen sequenced was blood. The receptors stem from a man at least 80 years old in good health.

The chain joins TRBV20-1 to TRBJ2-2; TRBD2 agrees at 10 bases. V dropped 0 bases and J dropped 4; count of bases not matched to a gene: 5. The CDR3 runs to 16 residues. Germline assignment: CDR1 DFQATT and CDR2 SNEGSKA (reference sequence). In nucleotides, the CDR3 is TGCAGTGCTAGAGATTTGGTAGCGGGAGGCACCGGGGAGCTGTTTTTT. Encoded protein: CSARDLVAGGTGELFF.

This clonotype came up a few times. This sequence joins TRBV4-2 and TRBJ1-1, with D possibly being TRBD1 (5 bases). The CDR3 consists of 15 residues. Between the trimmed V and J ends, which lost 4 bases and 4 bases, there was a span of 16 bases. Germline-derived CDR1 and CDR2 are LGHNA and YNFKEQ. CDR3 DNA: TGTGCCAGCAGCCGAACACAGGACGTGAGCACTGAAGCTTTCTTT. Protein sequence: CASSRTQDVSTEAFF.

The chain has TRBV6-1 and TRBJ2-5, with 12 bases fitting TRBD2. The CDR3 is 18 residues long. The V gene end was trimmed by 8 bases and the J gene end by 1 base; junction bases not matched to a gene: 14. Germline assignment: CDR1 MNHNS and CDR2 SASEGT. CDR3 in DNA: TGTGCCAGCTCCCCCGAGGCTAGCGGGGGGGTGGGCCAAGAGACCCAGTACTTC. Its translation: CASSPEASGGVGQETQYF.

J is TRBJ2-5 and V is TRBV20-1; 14 bases are a match to TRBD2. V was clipped by 2 bases and J by 7 bases; unmatched bases: 6. The CDR3 extends over 15 amino acids. Per germline, CDR1 DFQATT and CDR2 SNEGSKA (reference sequence). CDR3 nucleotides: TGCAGTGCTAGATCGGCGACTAGCGGGGGGGGGACCCAGTACTTC. It specifies CSARSATSGGGTQYF.

This clonotype was seen only once. The gene calls are TRBV6-5 and TRBJ2-4; the match to TRBD1 covers 7 bases. This CDR3 spans 16 amino acids. V trimming: 6 bases; J trimming: 4 bases; junction bases outside the gene matches: 12. CDR1 and CDR2 (germline): MNHEY, SVGAGI. The CDR3 protein is CASSPGTVTSKNIQYF. CDR3 coding DNA: TGTGCCAGCAGCCCCGGGACAGTGACATCAAAAAACATTCAGTACTTC.

The V and J genes are TRBV7-9 and TRBJ1-5; the D is unclear. The CDR3 is made up of 13 amino acids. Trimming took 3 bases from V and 5 from J, leaving 8 bases between them. Germline-derived CDR1 and CDR2 are SEHNR and FQNEAQ (reference sequence). Here the CDR3 DNA reads TGTGCCAGCAGCTTCGCAGAGTATCAGCCCCAGCATTTT. Translated, it gives CASSFAEYQPQHF.

This clonotype was seen a handful of times. This chain uses TRBV6-5 with TRBJ2-3; D gene ambiguous. This CDR3 region has 14 residues. Trimming stripped 8 bases from V and 0 bases from J, with 12 bases between. Germline V gives CDR1 MNHEY, CDR2 SVGAGI. The CDR3 DNA follows: TGTGCCAGCGCCAAGACAACTAGCACAGATACGCAGTATTTT. Translation gives CASAKTTSTDTQYF.

The J gene is TRBJ2-7, the V gene TRBV12-3 or TRBV12-4; 12 bases agree with TRBD2. This CDR3 contains 15 residues. Trimming at V came to 5 bases and at J to 5 bases, leaving 7 bases not matched to a gene. The CDR3 reads CASSPETSGGHEQYF. The CDR3 region has the DNA TGTGCCAGCAGTCCTGAGACTAGCGGGGGCCACGAGCAGTACTTC.

In this sample, this clonotype turned up a few times. V usage is TRBV18 and J usage is TRBJ1-1; no firm D call. The CDR3 loop spans 13 amino acids. Trimming took off 6 bases at V and 2 bases at J, with 10 bases between the two ends. Per germline, CDR1 KGHSH and CDR2 LQKENI. The DNA for the CDR3 is TGTGCCAGCTCTTGGGGTGCTAACACTGAAGCTTTCTTT. Its protein product is CASSWGANTEAFF.

The chain recombines TRBV11-2 with TRBJ1-4; TRBD1 matches 7 bases. J lost 5 bases, V lost 6 bases, and 6 bases had no gene match. CDR1 and CDR2 from the germline V gene are SGHAT and FQNNGV. The CDR3 has 14 amino acids. CDR3: CASRPSGQNEKLFF. The CDR3 DNA follows: TGTGCCAGCAGACCATCGGGACAGAATGAAAAACTGTTTTTT. Using reference TRBV11-2 and TRBJ1-4 for the parts outside the CDR3, the full variable domain is EAGVAQSPRYKIIEKRQSVAFWCNPISGHATLYWYQQILGQGPKLLIQFQNNGVVDDSQLPKDRFSAERLKGVDSTLKIQPAKLEDSAVYLCASRPSGQNEKLFFGSGTQLSVL.

The table lists this clonotype with many counts. The chain employs TRBV6-6 and TRBJ2-1; 8 bases align to TRBD2. The germline V gene has CDR1 MNHNY and CDR2 SVGAGI (reference sequence). Trimming removed 3 bases from V and 4 bases from J; junction bases left unmatched: 8. CDR3 length: 16 amino acids. The CDR3 loop is CASSYTHRGGYNEQFF. The CDR3 DNA reads TGTGCCAGCAGTTATACTCATCGGGGGGGGTACAATGAGCAGTTCTTC.

This chain connects TRBV7-2 to TRBJ2-5; 7 bases fit TRBD1. Germline V gene sequence: CDR1 SGHTA, CDR2 FQGNSA. The trim removed 1 base at V and 1 base at J, leaving 3 bases unmatched. The CDR3 covers 15 residues. As DNA, the CDR3 is TGTGCCAGCAGCTTAGTTAGGGGGCGCCAAGAGACCCAGTACTTC. Residues: CASSLVRGRQETQYF.

This clonotype was seen a few times. The chain employs TRBV7-2 and TRBJ2-1, with D uncertain. The V end lost 5 bases, the J end lost 4 bases, and 6 bases lay between the germline ends. CDR3 size: 12 residues. CDR1 is SGHTA and CDR2 is FQGNSA in the germline V gene. The CDR3 DNA sequence: TGTGCCAGCAGCAGGGCGTACAATGAGCAGTTCTTC. As protein: CASSRAYNEQFF.

Only a few counts were recorded for this clonotype. The rearrangement joins TRBV15 to TRBJ2-3; D ambiguous. The CDR3 consists of 14 residues. CDR1 is LNHNV, CDR2 YYDKDF, per germline (reference sequence). Trimming removed 0 bases at V and 4 bases at J, with 8 bases between. CDR3 loop: CATSRDPGSDTQYF. CDR3 bases: TGTGCCACCAGCAGAGATCCCGGCTCAGATACGCAGTATTTT. The full variable domain, in which reference TRBV15 and TRBJ2-3 provide the parts outside the CDR3, is DAMVIQNPRYQVTQFGKPVTLSCSQTLNHNVMYWYQQKSSQAPKLLFHYYDKDFNNEADTPDNFQSRRPNTSFCFLDIRSPGLGDTAMYLCATSRDPGSDTQYFGPGTRLTVL.

This clonotype has only a few counts. This chain uses TRBV6-2 or TRBV6-3 with TRBJ2-4; TRBD1 is a possible D gene (6 bases). The CDR3 extends over 11 amino acids. Germline V CDR1 and CDR2: MNHEY, SVGEGT. Trimming stripped 5 bases from V and 7 bases from J, with 6 bases between. The CDR3 region is CASSGQNIQYF. CDR3 nucleotides: TGTGCCAGCAGTGGACAGAACATTCAGTACTTC.

This clonotype was recorded at least ten times. The chain combines TRBV29-1 with TRBJ2-5; D possibly corresponds to TRBD1 (5 bases). Germline CDR1 SQVTM, CDR2 ANQGSEA. V shed 3 bases and J shed 6 bases, with 8 bases lying between them. This CDR3 is built from 11 residues. CDR3 nucleotide sequence: TGCAGCGTTGATGTGGGGCAGACCCAGTACTTC. This gives the protein CSVDVGQTQYF.

The chain uses TRBV7-2 and TRBJ2-3; D not certain. CDR1 and CDR2 from the germline V gene are SGHTA and FQGNSA. Deletions cut 2 bases from V and 5 bases from J, with 8 bases between. This CDR3 has 13 residues. The CDR3 reads CASSLSRVDTQYF. DNA of the CDR3: TGTGCCAGCAGCTTAAGCCGCGTAGATACGCAGTATTTT. Looking up the rest from reference TRBV7-2 and TRBJ2-3 gives the full variable domain: GAGVSQSPSNKVTEKGKDVELRCDPISGHTALYWYRQSLGQGLEFLIYFQGNSAPDKSGLPSDRFSAERTGGSVSTLTIQRTQQEDSAVYLCASSLSRVDTQYFGPGTRLTVL.

The chain uses TRBV2 and TRBJ1-1; 10 positions agree with TRBD1. This CDR3 contains 15 residues. Germline-derived CDR1 and CDR2 are SNHLY and FYNNEI. Trimming removed 5 bases from V and 2 bases from J; junction bases left unmatched: 5. The CDR3, as DNA: TGTGCCAGCAGTAAGACAGGGGGCGGCAACACTGAAGCTTTCTTT. This gives the protein CASSKTGGGNTEAFF. The whole variable domain, filled in from reference TRBV2 and TRBJ1-1, reads EPEVTQTPSHQVTQMGQEVILRCVPISNHLYFYWYRQILGQKVEFLVSFYNNEISEKSEIFDDQFSVERPDGSNFTLKIRSTKLEDSAMYFCASSKTGGGNTEAFFGQGTRLTVV.

This clonotype showed up just a few times. The chain uses TRBV10-2 and TRBJ2-7; 7 nucleotides line up with TRBD1. V lost 3 bases to trimming and J lost 3 bases; unmatched junction nucleotides: 11. CDR1 WSHSY and CDR2 SAAADI come from the germline V gene. The CDR3 sequence is 16 residues long. This CDR3 is CASSDYSGDRDYEQYF. As DNA, the CDR3 is TGCGCCAGCAGTGACTACTCTGGAGACAGGGACTACGAGCAGTACTTC.

This clonotype was counted between two and nine times. This chain joins TRBV5-1 and TRBJ2-1, with D maybe TRBD1 (6 bases). The CDR3 has 15 residues. Germline assignment: CDR1 SGHRS and CDR2 YFSETQ. V shed 0 bases and J shed 5 bases, with 12 bases lying between them. The CDR3 DNA is TGCGCCAGCAGCTTGGGGCGACAGGTGAACAATGAGCAGTTCTTC. The encoded protein is CASSLGRQVNNEQFF.

A note on this clonotype: A much larger clonotype is one base distant, so this may be a read error. The chain links TRBV27 to TRBJ1-6; 9 bases fit TRBD1. The germline V gene encodes CDR1 MNHEY and CDR2 SMNVEV (reference sequence). V trimming: 6 bases; J trimming: 8 bases; junction bases outside the gene matches: 5. There are 14 residues in the CDR3. The CDR3 here is CASSLRDRDSPLHF. CDR3 nucleotides: TGTGCCAGCAGCCTCCGGGACAGGGATTCACCCCTCCACTTT.

The CDR3 loop is CASSYGLAERGEQFF. The CDR3 DNA sequence: TGTGCCAGCAGCTATGGCCTAGCGGAAAGGGGTGAGCAGTTCTTC. The V call is TRBV6-5, the J call TRBJ2-1; 7 bases align to TRBD2. The CDR3 is made up of 15 amino acids. Per germline, CDR1 MNHEY and CDR2 SVGAGI. V gave up 6 bases and J gave up 9 bases; unmatched junction bases: 14.

The J gene is TRBJ2-4, the V gene TRBV29-1, with TRBD2 as a possible D gene (5 bases). The J call could be wrong; TRBJ2-7 is a better fit for the DNA end. Germline CDR1 reads SQVTM; CDR2 reads ANQGSEA. The CDR3 has 12 amino acids. Here the CDR3 DNA reads TGCAGCGGAGGGCAGAGGGAGTACGAGCAGTACTTC. It specifies CSGGQREYEQYF.

This chain connects TRBV30 to TRBJ2-6, with D uncertain. The CDR3 length is 16 residues. The V gene's germline CDR1 is GTSNPN and CDR2 SVGIG (reference sequence). V dropped 0 bases and J dropped 0 bases, with 9 bases sitting between them. The CDR3 DNA is TGTGCCTGGAGTGTTATTCGGAACTCTGGGGCCAACGTCCTGACTTTC. Translating gives CAWSVIRNSGANVLTF.

V usage is TRBV29-1 and J usage is TRBJ1-2; 8 nucleotides align to TRBD1. The CDR3 runs 15 residues. The V and J ends lost 7 bases and 4 bases, in that order; junction bases with no gene match: 14. Germline V CDR1 and CDR2: SQVTM, ANQGSEA. CDR3 coding DNA: TGCAGCGGCGGCCCCGGACAGGGTTTGGGCTATGGCTACACCTTC. Translated, it gives CSGGPGQGLGYGYTF.

This clonotype was seen once. The chain couples TRBV20-1 to TRBJ1-2, with 8 bases that match TRBD1. CDR1 DFQATT and CDR2 SNEGSKA come from the germline V gene (reference sequence). The CDR3 length is 17 residues. The V segment lost 0 bases and the J segment 4 bases; nucleotides outside the gene matches: 13. The CDR3 loop is CSARDPSGQGATYGYTF. The CDR3 nucleotides are TGCAGTGCTAGAGATCCAAGTGGACAGGGAGCTACCTATGGCTACACCTTC.

The sample holds a few counts of this clonotype. This chain links TRBV6-2 or TRBV6-3 with TRBJ2-7, with D perhaps given as TRBD1 or TRBD2 (5 bases each). CDR1 and CDR2 (germline): MNHEY, SVGEGT. CDR3 length: 15 residues. V was shortened by 5 bases and J by 2 bases, with 16 bases between the two germline ends. The DNA of the CDR3 is TGTGCCAGCAGTGACCCGGGACCTCGAGCCTACGAGCAGTACTTC. As protein: CASSDPGPRAYEQYF.

This clonotype showed up just a few times. The chain has TRBV11-1 and TRBJ1-2; no clear D. V was clipped by 5 bases and J by 1 base, with 5 bases between them. In germline, CDR1 is SGHAT, CDR2 FQDESV (reference sequence). The CDR3 loop spans 12 amino acids. CDR3 sequence: CASSRNNYGYTF. The DNA for the CDR3 is TGTGCCAGCAGCCGGAATAACTATGGCTACACCTTC.

The chain combines TRBV28 with TRBJ2-7; 7 nucleotides match TRBD1. J lost 3 bases, V lost 10 bases, and 9 bases had no gene match. The CDR3 sequence is 13 residues long. Germline CDR1 is MDHEN and CDR2 is SYDVKM. CDR3 amino acids: CATTRQGDYEQYF. CDR3 nucleotides: TGTGCCACCACAAGGCAGGGGGACTACGAGCAGTACTTC.

The genes are TRBV14 and TRBJ1-1; a possible D gene is TRBD1 (5 bases). Germline assignment: CDR1 SGHDN and CDR2 FVKESK. Trimming left V 6 bases short and J 1 base short, with 15 bases between. The CDR3 extends over 15 amino acids. In DNA form, the CDR3 reads TGTGCCAGCAGTCGAAGTGGGGGGGGGAACACTGAAGCTTTCTTT. Protein product: CASSRSGGGNTEAFF.

The chain joins TRBV9 to TRBJ2-2, with D uncertain. Looked up from germline, CDR1 is SGDLS and CDR2 is YYNGEE. Trimming took 3 bases from V and 3 from J, leaving 9 bases between them. The CDR3 sequence is 14 residues long. Here the CDR3 reads CASSERSYTGELFF. The DNA for the CDR3 is TGTGCCAGCAGCGAACGGTCCTACACCGGGGAGCTGTTTTTT.

The V gene is TRBV28, the J gene TRBJ1-5; D not certain. The CDR3 spans 14 residues. CDR1 and CDR2 (germline): MDHEN, SYDVKM. V was trimmed by 6 bases and J by 3 bases, leaving 12 bases between them. CDR3 bases: TGTGCCAGCAGGACCGGGGTTTCCAATCAGCCCCAGCATTTT. This codes for CASRTGVSNQPQHF.